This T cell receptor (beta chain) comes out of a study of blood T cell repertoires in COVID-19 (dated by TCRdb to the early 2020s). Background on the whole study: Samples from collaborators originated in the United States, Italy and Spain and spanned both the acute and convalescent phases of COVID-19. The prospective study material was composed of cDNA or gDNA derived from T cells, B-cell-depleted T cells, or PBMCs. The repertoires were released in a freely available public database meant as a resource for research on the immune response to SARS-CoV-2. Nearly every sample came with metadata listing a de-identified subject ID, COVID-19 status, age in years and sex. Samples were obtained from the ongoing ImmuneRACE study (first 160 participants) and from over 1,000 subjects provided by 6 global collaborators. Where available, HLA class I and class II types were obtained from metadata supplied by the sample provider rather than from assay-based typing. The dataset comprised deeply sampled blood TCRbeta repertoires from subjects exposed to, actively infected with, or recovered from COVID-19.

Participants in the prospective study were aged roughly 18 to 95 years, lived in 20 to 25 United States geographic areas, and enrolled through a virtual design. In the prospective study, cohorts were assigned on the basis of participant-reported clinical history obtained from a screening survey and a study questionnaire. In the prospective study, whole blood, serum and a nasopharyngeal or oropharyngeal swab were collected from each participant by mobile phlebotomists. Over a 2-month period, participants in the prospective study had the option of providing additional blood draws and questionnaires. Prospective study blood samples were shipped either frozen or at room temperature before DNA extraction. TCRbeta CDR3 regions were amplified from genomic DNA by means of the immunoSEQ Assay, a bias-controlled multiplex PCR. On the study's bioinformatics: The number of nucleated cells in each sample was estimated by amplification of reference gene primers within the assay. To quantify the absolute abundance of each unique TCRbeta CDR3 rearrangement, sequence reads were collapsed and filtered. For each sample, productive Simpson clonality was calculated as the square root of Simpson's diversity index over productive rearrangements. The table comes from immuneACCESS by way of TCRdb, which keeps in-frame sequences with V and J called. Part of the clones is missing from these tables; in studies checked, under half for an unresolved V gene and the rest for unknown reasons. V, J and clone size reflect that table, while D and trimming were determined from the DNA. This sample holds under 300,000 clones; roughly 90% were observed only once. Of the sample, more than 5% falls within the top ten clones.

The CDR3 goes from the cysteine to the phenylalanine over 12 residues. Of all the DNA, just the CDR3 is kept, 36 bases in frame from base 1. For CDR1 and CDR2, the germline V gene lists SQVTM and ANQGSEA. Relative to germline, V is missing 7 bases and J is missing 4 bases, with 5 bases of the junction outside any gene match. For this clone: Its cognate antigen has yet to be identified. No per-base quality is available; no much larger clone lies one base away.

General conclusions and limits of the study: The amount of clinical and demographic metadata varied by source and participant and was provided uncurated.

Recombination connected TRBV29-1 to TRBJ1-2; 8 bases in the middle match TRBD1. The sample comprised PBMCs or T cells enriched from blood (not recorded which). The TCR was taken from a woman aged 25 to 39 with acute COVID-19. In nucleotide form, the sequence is TGCAGCGATCATGACAGGGGCTATGGCTACACCTTC. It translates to CSDHDRGYGYTF.